The rows below give T cell receptor beta chains drawn from one sample of a study of blood T cell repertoires in COVID-19. Sequencing used immunoSEQ multiplex PCR; TCRdb keeps in-frame clones, though not all of them. The sample records around 300,000 clones, more than 75% being singletons. The specimen was PBMCs or T cells enriched from blood (not recorded which). Receptors originate from a woman in her 30s who had recovered from COVID-19. Both conserved end residues are part of each CDR3. The D gene is left open where the match is weak. Size values are once, few and many counts, or a class for expanded clones, and some rows have none.

size,D,V,J,CDR3,DNA
.,TRBD2,TRBV6-5,TRBJ2-2,CATRGQRGYTGELFF,TGTGCCACCCGGGGTCAGCGGGGCTACACCGGGGAGCTGTTTTTT
.,TRBD1,TRBV19,TRBJ1-5,CASTPDRASNQPQHF,TGTGCCAGTACCCCGGACAGGGCTAGCAATCAGCCCCAGCATTTT
.,TRBD1,TRBV6-5,TRBJ2-7,CASSPLNRGRYEQYF,TGTGCCAGCAGCCCCCTCAACAGGGGCAGGTACGAGCAGTACTTC
once,TRBD2,TRBV5-1,TRBJ2-3,CASSLAGGSNTQYF,TGCGCCAGCAGCTTGGCCGGGGGGAGCAATACGCAGTATTTT
.,.,TRBV19,TRBJ1-5,CASSTQAVNQPQHF,TGTGCCAGTAGTACCCAGGCCGTCAATCAGCCCCAGCATTTT
.,.,TRBV2,TRBJ1-5,CASSGRGQPQHF,TGTGCCAGCAGTGGCCGCGGGCAGCCCCAGCATTTT
.,.,TRBV25-1,TRBJ1-3,CASSAQGAGGNTIYF,TGTGCCAGCAGTGCTCAGGGTGCCGGTGGAAACACCATATATTTT
.,.,TRBV10-2,TRBJ2-7,CASGQLYEQYF,TGCGCCAGTGGACAGTTATACGAGCAGTACTTC
.,TRBD1,TRBV27,TRBJ2-7,CASSLRTGGPYEQYF,TGTGCCAGCAGTTTACGGACAGGGGGCCCCTACGAGCAGTACTTC
many,.,TRBV19,TRBJ1-2,CASSRRTEGDYGYTF,TGTGCCAGTAGTAGAAGGACAGAGGGGGACTATGGCTACACCTTC
once,.,TRBV27,TRBJ2-5,CASSQGETQYF,TGTGCCAGCAGTCAGGGAGAGACCCAGTACTTC
.,.,TRBV27,TRBJ1-5,CASSFPKRDQPQHF,TGTGCCAGCAGTTTCCCAAAGAGAGATCAGCCCCAGCATTTT
.,TRBD1,TRBV7-2,TRBJ1-5,CASSSQGAGQPQHF,TGTGCCAGCAGTTCACAGGGGGCAGGTCAGCCCCAGCATTTT
.,TRBD1,TRBV18,TRBJ1-4,CASSPKGQGNEKLFF,TGTGCCAGCTCACCAAAGGGACAGGGGAATGAAAAACTGTTTTTT
.,.,TRBV5-1,TRBJ2-3,CASSFPRAPEAQYF,TGCGCCAGCAGCTTTCCCCGGGCCCCGGAGGCGCAGTATTTT
.,.,TRBV30,TRBJ1-2,CAWDGVSYGYTF,TGTGCCTGGGACGGTGTGAGCTATGGCTACACCTTC
.,TRBD1,TRBV10-3,TRBJ1-1,CAISEMGQANTEAFF,TGTGCCATCAGTGAGATGGGACAGGCGAACACTGAAGCTTTCTTT
few,TRBD1,TRBV7-9,TRBJ1-1,CASSLVLGQGLIF,TGTGCCAGCAGCTTAGTTTTGGGACAGGGGTTAATCTTT
.,TRBD1,TRBV7-2,TRBJ1-6,CASSWTGGNSPLHF,TGTGCCAGCAGCTGGACAGGGGGGAATTCACCCCTCCACTTT
.,TRBD1,TRBV11-2,TRBJ1-2,CASSLGEQGEGYTF,TGTGCCAGCAGCTTAGGGGAACAGGGGGAAGGCTACACCTTC
.,TRBD1,TRBV2,TRBJ2-1,CASSERTGSKPSYNEQFF,TGTGCCAGCAGTGAGAGGACAGGGTCCAAGCCCTCCTACAATGAGCAGTTCTTC
.,.,TRBV3-1/TRBV3-2,TRBJ2-1,CASSRMTGSRSYNEQFF,TGTGCCAGCAGCCGAATGACAGGCTCCCGCTCCTACAATGAGCAGTTCTTC
.,.,TRBV30,TRBJ1-1,CAWRSGRAATEAFF,TGTGCCTGGAGGAGCGGACGGGCAGCTACTGAAGCTTTCTTT
few,.,TRBV5-1,TRBJ1-3,CASSLGQRISGNTIYF,TGCGCCAGCAGCCTCGGACAGAGAATTTCTGGAAACACCATATATTTT
few,.,TRBV9,TRBJ1-4,CASSVGAINEKLFF,TGTGCCAGCAGCGTAGGCGCCATTAATGAAAAACTGTTTTTT
.,TRBD1,TRBV10-3,TRBJ1-3,CAISAGQGAGGNTIYF,TGTGCCATCAGTGCCGGACAGGGGGCAGGAGGAAACACCATATATTTT
.,.,TRBV5-1,TRBJ1-1,CASSLIAAANTEAFF,TGCGCCAGCAGCTTGATAGCGGCGGCGAACACTGAAGCTTTCTTT
.,.,TRBV6-5,TRBJ2-1,CASWGWENEQFF,TGTGCCAGTTGGGGTTGGGAGAATGAGCAGTTCTTC
.,.,TRBV6-5,TRBJ1-1,CASSFDRHEAFF,TGTGCCAGCAGTTTTGACAGGCATGAAGCTTTCTTT
.,.,TRBV6-1,TRBJ2-5,CASSELARGKTQYF,TGTGCCAGCAGTGAGCTGGCCAGGGGCAAGACCCAGTACTTC
.,TRBD2,TRBV3-1/TRBV3-2,TRBJ2-3,CASSQAGIGLAGSTDTQYF,TGTGCCAGCAGCCAAGCGGGAATCGGACTAGCGGGGAGCACAGATACGCAGTATTTT
.,TRBD1,TRBV5-1,TRBJ1-1,CASSLARTGGDTEAFF,TGCGCCAGCAGCTTGGCACGGACAGGGGGGGATACTGAAGCTTTCTTT
.,.,TRBV5-4,TRBJ1-1,CASSPDRPVNTEAFF,TGTGCCAGCAGCCCAGACAGGCCCGTGAACACTGAAGCTTTCTTT
once,.,TRBV9,TRBJ2-5,CASSVGGLPETQYF,TGTGCCAGCAGCGTAGGGGGACTCCCAGAGACCCAGTACTTC
.,.,TRBV4-1,TRBJ2-1,CASRDGSSYNEQFF,TGCGCCAGCAGAGACGGGAGCTCCTACAATGAGCAGTTCTTC
.,TRBD1,TRBV7-9,TRBJ1-2,CASSLTLGTGGYGYTF,TGTGCCAGCAGCTTAACGCTCGGGACAGGGGGCTATGGCTACACCTTC
.,TRBD1,TRBV29-1,TRBJ2-7,CSVGLLTGRHEQYF,TGCAGCGTCGGGTTACTGACAGGGCGGCACGAGCAGTACTTC
.,.,TRBV23-1,TRBJ2-1,CASSLGARYEQFF,TGCGCCAGCAGTCTAGGGGCGAGGTATGAGCAGTTCTTC
.,.,TRBV25-1,TRBJ1-1,CASSEFRQANTEAFF,TGTGCCAGCAGTGAATTTAGACAGGCGAACACTGAAGCTTTCTTT
few,.,TRBV4-3,TRBJ1-4,CASSQSVGVNEKLFF,TGCGCCAGCAGCCAATCGGTAGGGGTAAATGAAAAACTGTTTTTT
.,.,TRBV7-9,TRBJ2-7,CASSLDGHSYEQYF,TGTGCCAGCAGCTTAGACGGTCACTCCTACGAGCAGTACTTC
.,.,TRBV7-9,TRBJ2-5,CASSLRKGPTRETQYF,TGTGCCAGCAGCCTCCGAAAGGGGCCGACGCGGGAGACCCAGTACTTC
few,TRBD1,TRBV5-6,TRBJ1-2,CASSLRGGASLNYGYTF,TGTGCCAGCAGCTTGAGAGGGGGCGCGTCCCTTAACTATGGCTACACCTTC
.,TRBD2,TRBV10-1,TRBJ2-2,CASSPGLAPTGELFF,TGCGCCAGCAGTCCGGGACTAGCCCCCACCGGGGAGCTGTTTTTT
.,TRBD1,TRBV4-2,TRBJ1-5,CASSQGGTGGAGSNQPQHF,TGTGCCAGCAGCCAAGGGGGGACAGGGGGCGCCGGTAGCAATCAGCCCCAGCATTTT
once,.,TRBV7-9,TRBJ1-6,CASSLGESPLHF,TGTGCCAGCAGCTTGGGAGAATCACCCCTCCACTTT
.,TRBD2,TRBV6-6,TRBJ2-7,CASSTRSGGDYEQYF,TGTGCCAGCAGTACCCGTAGCGGGGGGGACTACGAGCAGTACTTC
once,TRBD1,TRBV3-1/TRBV3-2,TRBJ1-2,CASSAGTGGETGYTF,TGTGCCAGCAGCGCGGGGACAGGGGGCGAAACCGGCTACACCTTC
.,.,TRBV12-3/TRBV12-4,TRBJ2-7,CASRVTGFYEQYF,TGTGCCAGCAGGGTGACAGGCTTCTACGAGCAGTACTTC
few,TRBD1,TRBV10-3,TRBJ1-1,CAGRDREGTEAFF,TGTGCCGGGAGGGACAGGGAAGGAACTGAAGCTTTCTTT
.,.,TRBV19,TRBJ1-2,CATVSQVRQGERYTF,TGTGCCACAGTAAGCCAGGTGCGGCAGGGCGAGCGCTACACCTTC
once,.,TRBV10-2,TRBJ1-1,CASSETVNTEAFF,TGCGCCAGCAGTGAGACGGTGAACACTGAAGCTTTCTTT